The clone carrying this TCR beta chain showed up just a few times. What it binds is unknown. The data originate from a study of beta chain features in type 1 diabetes. Study summary: No age, gender or cell yield differences were seen between patients and healthy donors.

Whole-study results and caveats: Type 1 diabetes patients had VDJ junctions that carried fewer insertions and more deletions. All four CD4+ subsets of Type 1 diabetes patients contained TCRB CDR3s that were moderately but significantly shorter.

The investigators reverse transcribed all of the isolated RNA, so they sequenced expressed TCRB transcripts. Sequencing was performed with immunoSEQ multiplex PCR; in TCRdb, only in-frame clones are kept and a portion is missing. This sample has 200,000 to 300,000 clones, with approximately 20% found just once. CDR1 and CDR2 (germline): GTSNPN, SVGIG (reference sequence). V shed 4 bases and J shed 6 bases, with 12 bases lying between them. The CDR3 sequence is 12 residues long. The chain carries TRBV30 and TRBJ1-2; D may be TRBD1 (6 bases). The clonotype was recovered from a middle-aged woman with type 1 diabetes. Source material: naive CD4+ T cells from blood. The CDR3 nucleotides read TGTGCCTGGAACAGGGTGTTAAATGGCTACACCTTC. Translating it yields CAWNRVLNGYTF.